The TCR beta chain under discussion was sequenced for a study of blood T cell repertoires in COVID-19. Across the study: T cells, B-cell-depleted T cells, or PBMCs supplied cDNA or gDNA.

CDR1 is SGHNT and CDR2 is YENEEA in the germline V gene. There are 14 residues in the CDR3. Trimming took off 1 base at V and 4 bases at J, with 10 bases between the two ends. This clone was detected once. Libraries were prepared by immunoSEQ multiplex PCR; TCRdb keeps only in-frame clonotypes and omits some of them. The profile covers around 43,000 clones, with over 70% appearing a single time and roughly 19% taken by the ten largest. Sample: peripheral blood. This receptor was identified in a man aged 65 to 79 with acute or convalescent COVID-19. J is TRBJ1-1 and V is TRBV11-3, with D hard to call. The CDR3 is CASSLVYWATEAFF. The CDR3 nucleotides read TGTGCCAGCAGCTTAGTTTATTGGGCCACTGAAGCTTTCTTT. Using reference TRBV11-3 and TRBJ1-1 for the parts outside the CDR3, the full variable domain is EAGVVQSPRYKIIEKKQPVAFWCNPISGHNTLYWYLQNLGQGPELLIRYENEEAVDDSQLPKDRFSAERLKGVDSTLKIQPAELGDSAVYLCASSLVYWATEAFFGQGTRLTVV.